This record covers a single TCR beta chain. Its antigen is currently unknown. The entry originates in a study of T cell responses to AZD1222 COVID-19 vaccine. Study as a whole: It was second doses at about 4 or about 12 weeks that were pooled. Whole-study results and caveats: Unmutated variant regions are reportedly targeted by nearly half of spike-specific TCRs. Sampling that yielded the repertoires occurred only after the peak T cell response. Spike regions recognized by vaccine-associated CD4 TCRs spanned the protein, led by 160-218 and 743-854.

V was clipped by 5 bases and J by 0 bases; unmatched bases: 9. Germline V gene data show CDR1 as SGHVS and CDR2 as FQNEAQ. This CDR3 comprises 16 residues. Method: immunoSEQ multiplex PCR; TCRdb's copy keeps in-frame clones and lacks some. The repertoire holds approximately 160,000 clones, under 95% seen once, with about 5.3% in the top ten. This specimen consisted of peripheral blood, obtained on day 0 of AZD1222 vaccination. The rearrangement links TRBV7-8 to TRBJ2-5, with 7 bases that match TRBD2. The receptor's source is an adult in good health. The CDR3 coding sequence is TGTGCCAGCAGCCTCCAGCGGGACCCTTACCAAGAGACCCAGTACTTC. Protein sequence: CASSLQRDPYQETQYF.